This TCR beta chain was sequenced for a study of memory CD4+ T cells and cytomegalovirus serostatus (dated 2019 in TCRdb). About the full investigation: The 35 or so healthy Belgian adults in the cohort included 9 who were CMV seropositive and roughly 24 who were CMV seronegative. The study sequenced CD4+ memory TCRbeta repertoires of a Belgian cohort with known cytomegalovirus serostatus to replicate a published TCR-based CMV serostatus classifier. What the authors observed across the whole study: CMV serostatus prediction reached a median bootstrapped AUC of roughly 0.96 with the original framework and approximately 0.92 with a US-trained random forest. Only CD4+CD45RO+ memory cells were sequenced, in contrast to the original study, which included naive and memory CD4+ and CD8+ populations. Among the roughly 160 previously reported CMV-associated TCRbeta sequences, some 67 showed up in the CD4+ memory repertoires, with each one found in between one and five individuals. On the Belgian cohort, the classifier based on the original framework reached a median bootstrapped AUC of nearly 0.96, with a 95% CI of 0.76-1.00. The results were interpreted as suggesting that the CMV-associated TCR signature is mostly present in the CD4+ memory repertoire.

As regards this clone: Its specific antigen is unknown. Base-call qualities are not available, and no considerably larger clone is one nucleotide away.

From the cysteine through the phenylalanine, the CDR3 covers 13 amino acids. This entry keeps only the CDR3 DNA: 39 bases, framed from base 1. Trimming takes 1 base from V and 2 bases from J, and the germline ends sit 7 bases apart. The germline V gene supplies CDR1 SGHDT and CDR2 YYEEEE. Single viable CD3+CD4+CD8-CD45RO+ cells were sorted as memory CD4+ T cells on a FACSAria II. CMV serostatus was determined using a Roche Elecsys assay that detects serum IgG against CMV pp150, pp28, p38 and p52. Following thawing, total CD4+ T cells were enriched through positive selection using CD4 magnetic microbeads. The samples came from a different study that was designed specifically to examine the CD4+ T cell memory repertoire. Peripheral blood mononuclear cells were isolated and cryopreserved following standard operating procedures; serum was stored at -80 °C. The staining used CD3-PerCP (BW264/56), CD4-APC (RPA-T4), CD45RO-PE (UCHT1) and CD8-Pacific Orange (3B5) antibodies, and Sytox blue was used to exclude non-viable cells.

The Quick-DNA Microprep Kit was used to extract genomic DNA from the sorted cells. Amplification of TCRbeta DNA was done with the immunoSEQ hsTCRbeta kit, following the protocol from the manufacturer. TCRbeta libraries were sequenced on an Illumina MiSeq instrument. The authors processed their data as follows. Once out-of-frame sequences had been removed, more than 2 million distinct TCRbeta sequences were left, which works out to an average of roughly 64,000 per individual. Each individual was scored using the number of about 180 previously reported CMV-associated TCRbeta sequences that the individual carried and the total number of productive distinct TCRbeta sequences. A beta-binomial model was reimplemented in Python, and scikit-learn random forests with default parameters were trained on US cohort data. Classifier performance on the Belgian cohort was summarized as median AUC with percentile confidence intervals calculated over 10,000 bootstrap iterations. TCRdb retrieved this table from immuneACCESS and kept in-frame rearrangements only. Not all clones are present; in checked studies, unresolved V genes account for under half, and no reason is known for the remainder. That table supplies the V and J calls and clone size; D and trimming were determined from the DNA. The table for this sample lists fewer than 50,000 clones; 75% to 85% of them were counted only once. The biggest ten clones account for 5% to 7.5% of the sample.

Specimen: memory CD4+ T cells from blood. The TCR originated in an adult in good health and CMV-seronegative. The chain was built from TRBV5-6 and TRBJ2-7; no D gene call is confident. The bases read TGTGCCAGCAGCTTGCTAACCACCTACGAGCAGTACTTC. It specifies CASSLLTTYEQYF.